A single sample gave rise to the 14 T cell receptor beta chains below, sequenced in a study of blood T cell repertoires in COVID-19. Using immunoSEQ multiplex PCR, the repertoire was profiled, and TCRdb retains in-frame clones only, with some absent. The repertoire has 70,000 to 95,000 clones, roughly 90% of them found once; the top ten carry more than 11%. Sample: peripheral blood. These receptor sequences come from a man aged 65 to 85 with active or convalescent COVID-19.

V is TRBV6-2 or TRBV6-3 and J is TRBJ1-5; TRBD1 agrees at 7 bases. In germline, CDR1 is MNHEY, CDR2 SVGEGT. The ends lost 2 bases at V and 2 bases at J; junction bases unmatched: 3. The CDR3 spans 15 residues. CDR3 sequence (DNA): TGTGCCAGCAGTTACCTCACAGGGGGCAATCAGCCCCAGCATTTT. Protein sequence: CASSYLTGGNQPQHF.

The chain combines TRBV28 with TRBJ2-7; no reliable D call. In germline, CDR1 is MDHEN, CDR2 SYDVKM. CDR3 length: 11 amino acids. The CDR3 bases are TGTAGTGCTCAGTCCTCCTACGAGCAGTACTTC. It is translated as CSAQSSYEQYF.

The rearrangement uses TRBV14 and TRBJ1-6; possibly TRBD1 for D (6 bases). From germline, CDR1 is SGHDN and CDR2 FVKESK. Trimming removed 1 base from V and 9 bases from J, with 7 bases in between. There are 13 residues in the CDR3. The CDR3, as DNA: TGTGCCAGCAGCCAAGTACAGGGTTCACCCCTCCACTTT. Translated, it gives CASSQVQGSPLHF.

The V and J genes are TRBV5-4 and TRBJ1-2; the D is unclear. The CDR3 is made up of 14 amino acids. V was cut by 2 bases and J by 1 base, with 9 bases left in between. Germline V lookup: CDR1 SGHNT, CDR2 YYREEE (reference sequence). DNA of the CDR3: TGTGCCAGCAGCTTTCGCTTAGATAACTATGGCTACACCTTC. It translates to CASSFRLDNYGYTF.

CDR3 sequence reads: CASSLEGSQPQHF. Written as DNA, the CDR3 is TGCGCCAGCAGTCTAGAAGGGAGTCAGCCCCAGCATTTT. V is TRBV5-1 and J is TRBJ1-5; no clear D gene. Trimming took 5 bases from V and 6 from J, leaving 12 bases between them. The CDR3 consists of 13 residues. Germline V gives CDR1 SGHRS, CDR2 YFSETQ.

The rearrangement uses TRBV20-1 and TRBJ2-1; 8 nucleotides match TRBD2. Germline CDR1 and CDR2: DFQATT and SNEGSKA (reference sequence). This CDR3 is 11 amino acids long. With V trimmed by 5 bases and J by 13 bases, 7 bases remained unmatched. CDR3 coding DNA: TGCAGTGCTGTAGCGGGGCAGTTACAGTTCTTC. It encodes CSAVAGQLQFF.

The genes are TRBV5-1 and TRBJ2-2; tentatively, D is TRBD1 (5 bases). In germline, CDR1 is SGHRS, CDR2 YFSETQ. Trimming removed 1 base at V and 4 bases at J, with 5 bases between. This CDR3 comprises 13 residues. This chain's CDR3 is CASSLTGTGELFF. The DNA of the CDR3 is TGCGCCAGCAGCTTGACAGGCACCGGGGAGCTGTTTTTT.

The genes are TRBV10-3 and TRBJ1-1; D is perhaps TRBD1 (6 bases). CDR1 and CDR2 from the germline V gene are ENHRY and SYGVKD. With 8 bases removed from V and 0 bases from J, the gap between germline ends came to 13 bases. The length of the CDR3 is 14 residues. CDR3 region: CAIGYGQMNTEAFF. For the CDR3, the DNA is TGTGCCATCGGGTATGGACAGATGAACACTGAAGCTTTCTTT.

In this sample, this clone turned up once. The J gene is TRBJ1-5, the V gene TRBV3-1 (or the pseudogene TRBV3-2), with D uncertain. V lost 0 bases, J lost 5 bases, and 8 bases lay in between. The CDR3 is made up of 14 amino acids. CDR1 LGHDT and CDR2 YNNKEL come from the germline V gene (reference sequence). In DNA form, the CDR3 reads TGTGCCAGCAGCCAAGACGACGGGTATCAGCCCCAGCATTTT. Protein: CASSQDDGYQPQHF.

V gene TRBV30 combines with J gene TRBJ1-2, with 8 bases fitting TRBD1. This CDR3 has 17 amino acids. J was trimmed by 2 bases and V by 3 bases; bases with no gene match: 14. Germline assignment: CDR1 GTSNPN and CDR2 SVGIG (reference sequence). Written as DNA, the CDR3 is TGTGCCTGGAGGTCCTCGCGCTCAGGGGGCTCAAACTATGGCTACACCTTC. It translates to CAWRSSRSGGSNYGYTF.

This clone showed up just a few times. The chain links TRBV4-3 to TRBJ2-1, with 8 bases aligning to TRBD1. This CDR3 is 18 amino acids long. V gave up 0 bases and J gave up 3 bases; unmatched junction bases: 10. Germline V gene data show CDR1 as LGHNA and CDR2 as YSLEER. The CDR3 is CASSQDRGAGGFYNEQFF. CDR3 bases: TGCGCCAGCAGCCAAGATCGCGGGGCAGGGGGCTTCTACAATGAGCAGTTCTTC.

This clone was seen a single time. The chain is built from TRBV6-5 and TRBJ1-2; 7 bases align to TRBD1. With 5 bases clipped from V and 4 bases from J, the junction kept 7 bases outside the gene matches. The length of the CDR3 is 14 residues. CDR1 and CDR2 from the germline V gene are MNHEY and SVGAGI. CDR3: CASSPGQALYGYTF. The CDR3 DNA reads TGTGCCAGCAGTCCAGGACAGGCACTCTATGGCTACACCTTC.

The V gene is TRBV9, the J gene TRBJ1-4, with D possibly TRBD1 on 5 matching bases. Germline CDR1 SGDLS, CDR2 YYNGEE. The CDR3 is 14 residues long. V lost 3 bases and J 5 bases, leaving 11 bases between the germline ends. CDR3 DNA sequence: TGTGCCAGCAGCGCGGGGGTTGGGAATGAAAAACTGTTTTTT. It codes for CASSAGVGNEKLFF.

Written as DNA, the CDR3 is TGTGCCAGCAGTTGGGGAAGGACAGGGAATACTGAAGCTTTCTTT. It yields the protein CASSWGRTGNTEAFF. V is TRBV28 and J is TRBJ1-1; TRBD1 agrees at 8 bases. CDR1 and CDR2 from the germline V gene are MDHEN and SYDVKM. This CDR3 is 15 amino acids long. The V segment lost 4 bases and the J segment 5 bases; nucleotides outside the gene matches: 9. The whole variable domain, filled in from reference TRBV28 and TRBJ1-1, reads DVKVTQSSRYLVKRTGEKVFLECVQDMDHENMFWYRQDPGLGLRLIYFSYDVKMKEKGDIPEGYSVSREKKERFSLILESASTNQTSMYLCASSWGRTGNTEAFFGQGTRLTVV.